This TCR beta chain is drawn from a study of shared T cell receptors in the human thymus. V was cut by 5 bases and J by 4 bases, with 18 bases left in between. The germline gives CDR1 SGHVS, CDR2 FQNEAQ. This CDR3 contains 15 residues. Sequenced by immunoSEQ multiplex PCR; TCRdb stores in-frame clones only, minus some. Of about 380,000 clones listed, about 95% are singletons. Material: thymocytes. This clonotype was obtained from a human donor. The gene calls are TRBV7-8 and TRBJ2-7, with D possibly being TRBD1 or TRBD2 (6 bases each). The CDR3 region is CASSQAGHKKYEQYF. The CDR3 coding sequence is TGTGCCAGCAGCCAGGCGGGACACAAGAAATACGAGCAGTACTTC.